A selection of T cell receptor beta chains follows, all from one sample in a study of blood T cell repertoires in COVID-19. Method: immunoSEQ multiplex PCR; TCRdb's copy keeps in-frame clones and lacks some. The table records roughly 120,000 clones, 60% to 85% of them present only once. The sequencing sample was made of peripheral blood. These receptors were collected from a human donor with acute or convalescent COVID-19. The donor label of this sample is uncertain. Both conserved end residues are part of each CDR3. A D gene is named only where the DNA matches it firmly. The listing skips clone size in some rows; elsewhere it reads once, few, many or a size class.

d_call	v_call	clone_size	j_call	cdr3_nt	cdr3_aa
NA	TRBV5-1	NA	TRBJ2-3	TGCGCCAGCAAGAGGGGGTCACACACAGATACGCAGTATTTT	CASKRGSHTDTQYF
TRBD1	TRBV15	NA	TRBJ1-3	TGTGCCACCAGCAAAGCGACAGGGGCCCACCAGAACACCATATATTTT	CATSKATGAHQNTIYF
NA	TRBV7-2	NA	TRBJ1-5	TGTGCCAGCAGCCCCCGGACAGACCTTAGCAATCAGCCCCAGCATTTT	CASSPRTDLSNQPQHF
TRBD1	TRBV7-2	NA	TRBJ1-1	TGTGCCAGCAGCTTAGGACAGGGGGCAAAGTCCGAAGCTTTCTTT	CASSLGQGAKSEAFF
NA	TRBV5-5	once	TRBJ1-1	TGTGCCAGCAGCTTAGAGCCCCCGAACACTGAAGCTTTCTTT	CASSLEPPNTEAFF
TRBD1	TRBV28	NA	TRBJ1-2	TGTGCCAGCAGTTTCCAGGGGGCCTGGAACTATGGCTACACCTTC	CASSFQGAWNYGYTF
NA	TRBV7-8	NA	TRBJ2-1	TGTGCCAGCAGCCACCCCAAGGGGCATGAGCAGTTCTTC	CASSHPKGHEQFF
NA	TRBV7-9	NA	TRBJ2-7	TGTGCCAGCAGCTTAGTACCGGGGGTGTCGGGCGAGCAGTACTTC	CASSLVPGVSGEQYF
NA	TRBV6-5	NA	TRBJ2-7	TGTGCCAGCAGTTACTCGTCAGGGGGGTACGAGCAGTACTTC	CASSYSSGGYEQYF
NA	TRBV6-5	NA	TRBJ1-3	TGTGCCAGCAGCCAAATGAGGCAGGGGGGAAACACCATATATTTT	CASSQMRQGGNTIYF
TRBD1	TRBV2	NA	TRBJ1-5	TGTGCCAGCAGTGGCCCGGACAGGTCGCGTATGCCCCAGCATTTT	CASSGPDRSRMPQHF
NA	TRBV5-1	NA	TRBJ2-5	TGCGCCAGCAGCCCGGTAGGGGTCCGCCAAGAGACCCAGTACTTC	CASSPVGVRQETQYF
TRBD2	TRBV4-2	NA	TRBJ2-3	TGTGCCAGCAGCCAACCTAGCGGGGGGTCCAGGGATACGCAGTATTTT	CASSQPSGGSRDTQYF
TRBD1	TRBV6-1	NA	TRBJ1-1	TGTGCCAGCAGTGAACCTGGACAGGGGAGCACTGAAGCTTTCTTT	CASSEPGQGSTEAFF
NA	TRBV24-1	NA	TRBJ2-6	TGTGCCACCAGTGAGAGACCGGGACACCCCTCTGGGGCCAACGTCCTGACTTTC	CATSERPGHPSGANVLTF
NA	TRBV6-5	NA	TRBJ1-5	TGTGCCAGCGGGAGGGCCTTTGGTCAGCCCCAGCATTTT	CASGRAFGQPQHF
TRBD1	TRBV27	few	TRBJ1-3	TGTGCCAGCAGTTCACCGGGACAGGGGATGAAAGGCTCTGGAAACACCATATATTTT	CASSSPGQGMKGSGNTIYF
NA	TRBV19	few	TRBJ2-7	TGTGCCAGTAGTATCGGACAGATACACTACGAGCAGTACTTC	CASSIGQIHYEQYF
NA	TRBV7-6	NA	TRBJ1-2	TGTGCCAGCAGCTTAGCCGGGGAAGGCGGCTACACCTTC	CASSLAGEGGYTF
NA	TRBV6-5	NA	TRBJ2-3	TGTGCCTCCAAGCCGGGGACTAGCACAGATACGCAGTATTTT	CASKPGTSTDTQYF
NA	TRBV2	NA	TRBJ2-1	TGTGCCAGCAGGTTAAACAGTTTGAATGAGCAGTTCTTC	CASRLNSLNEQFF
TRBD1	TRBV11-3	NA	TRBJ2-1	TGTGCCAGCAGCTTAGATCATGCAGGGGGTGCAGATGAGCAGTTCTTC	CASSLDHAGGADEQFF
NA	TRBV24-1	NA	TRBJ1-1	TGTGCCACCAGTGATGGACTGACTGAAGCTTTCTTT	CATSDGLTEAFF
NA	TRBV15	NA	TRBJ1-1	TGTGCCACCAGCAGAGATACGGTGAACACTGAAGCTTTCTTT	CATSRDTVNTEAFF
NA	TRBV7-8	NA	TRBJ1-2	TGTGCCAGCAGCCCCCCGGACCTCTACGGGGACTATGGCTACACCTTC	CASSPPDLYGDYGYTF
TRBD1	TRBV29-1	few	TRBJ1-2	TGCAGCGTTGAAGGATTTGTGGAATACTCACAGGGGCAGAAGCTAGATGGCTACACCTTC	CSVEGFVEYSQGQKLDGYTF
NA	TRBV9	once	TRBJ2-7	TGTGCCAGCAGCGTAGGGGCAGGGATTTCCTACGAGCAGTACTTC	CASSVGAGISYEQYF
TRBD2	TRBV19	many	TRBJ2-7	TGTGCCAGTAGTATGGGGGAGGGCTACGAGCAGTACTTC	CASSMGEGYEQYF
NA	TRBV5-1	NA	TRBJ2-7	TGCGCCAGCAGCTTGTCAGGGCCCTACGAGCAGTACTTC	CASSLSGPYEQYF
NA	TRBV15	once	TRBJ1-2	TGTGCCACCAGCAGAGAGGGGGCCCCCTACACCTTC	CATSREGAPYTF
NA	TRBV5-5	NA	TRBJ1-2	TGTGCCAGCAGTCTTCCGGGTGGCTACACCTTC	CASSLPGGYTF
TRBD2	TRBV3-1/TRBV3-2	NA	TRBJ2-1	TGTGCCAGCAGACCGGGGGGGCTGGGCAATGAGCAGTTCTTC	CASRPGGLGNEQFF
TRBD2	TRBV28	NA	TRBJ2-7	TGTGCCAGCAGTTTATACGGGGAGGGACGCTCCTACGAGCAGTACTTC	CASSLYGEGRSYEQYF
TRBD1	TRBV7-8	NA	TRBJ1-1	TGTGCCAGCAGCTTAGAGACAGGGGCGCTGGGCACTGAAGCTTTCTTT	CASSLETGALGTEAFF
TRBD1	TRBV7-9	once	TRBJ2-2	TGTGCCAGCAGCGTAGACAGGGCCGGGGAGCTGTTTTTT	CASSVDRAGELFF
NA	TRBV7-2	few	TRBJ2-3	TGTGCCAGCAGCTTTTCTAGAATCGATACGCAGTATTTT	CASSFSRIDTQYF
TRBD1	TRBV4-1	NA	TRBJ1-1	TGCGCCAGCAGCCAAGTCGGACAGGGGATCACTGAAGCTTTCTTT	CASSQVGQGITEAFF
TRBD1	TRBV29-1	NA	TRBJ2-4	TGCAGCCTCCGGGACAGGGGGAACATTCAGTACTTC	CSLRDRGNIQYF
NA	TRBV6-1	once	TRBJ2-7	TGTGCCAGCAGTGAATATGCGGGGACGGGGTACTACGAGCTGTACTTC	CASSEYAGTGYYELYF
NA	TRBV3-1/TRBV3-2	NA	TRBJ2-3	TGTGCCAGCAGCAGGGGGGGGGCAGATACGCAGTATTTT	CASSRGGADTQYF
NA	TRBV18	NA	TRBJ1-1	TGTGCCAGCTCCTCAATCAGAGGTGAAGCTTTCTTT	CASSSIRGEAFF
NA	TRBV20-1	NA	TRBJ1-5	TGCAGTGCTAGTCTGGGGCATGGCAATCAGCCCCAGCATTTT	CSASLGHGNQPQHF
NA	TRBV11-2	once	TRBJ2-7	TGTGCCAGCAGCTTGAGAACGGTCGGCTCCTACGAGCAGTACTTC	CASSLRTVGSYEQYF
TRBD2	TRBV5-1	NA	TRBJ2-7	TGCGCCAGCAGCTTCCTAGCGGGTACTGGCGAGCAGTACTTC	CASSFLAGTGEQYF
NA	TRBV3-1/TRBV3-2	many	TRBJ1-2	TGTGCCAGCAGCCACTACTATGGCTACACCTTC	CASSHYYGYTF
TRBD1	TRBV7-9	many	TRBJ1-2	TGTGCCAGCAGCAGCTCGGGACAGGTGTACTATGGCTACACCTTC	CASSSSGQVYYGYTF
NA	TRBV20-1	NA	TRBJ1-1	TGCAGTGCCACAGTGAACACTGAAGCTTTCTTT	CSATVNTEAFF
TRBD1	TRBV6-5	NA	TRBJ2-5	TGTGCCAGCAGTTACTACGGACAGGGCGCGGAGACCCAGTACTTC	CASSYYGQGAETQYF
TRBD1	TRBV24-1	NA	TRBJ2-5	TGTGCCACCAGTTGGGGACAGGGGGCTTCGGAGACCCAGTACTTC	CATSWGQGASETQYF
NA	TRBV28	NA	TRBJ2-4	TGTGCCAGCAGCGGAGGGGGCGGCGCCAAAAACATTCAGTACTTC	CASSGGGGAKNIQYF
NA	TRBV7-2	NA	TRBJ1-4	TGTGCCAGCAGCTTAAATGGTCAGGGCGGTGAAAAACTGTTTTTT	CASSLNGQGGEKLFF
NA	TRBV12-3/TRBV12-4	NA	TRBJ1-5	TGTGCCAGCAGGGGCGACAATCAGCCCCAGCATTTT	CASRGDNQPQHF
TRBD1	TRBV6-1	NA	TRBJ2-7	TGTGCCAGCAGTGAAGGGACAGGGGGCTACGAGCAGTACTTC	CASSEGTGGYEQYF
NA	TRBV9	NA	TRBJ2-3	TGTGCCAGCAGCGTAGATCTCAGGGGCCTTAGGGATACGCAGTATTTT	CASSVDLRGLRDTQYF
TRBD2	TRBV30	NA	TRBJ2-3	TGTGCCTGGAGTGTACCGGGACTAGCGGCGATCACAGATACGCAGTATTTT	CAWSVPGLAAITDTQYF